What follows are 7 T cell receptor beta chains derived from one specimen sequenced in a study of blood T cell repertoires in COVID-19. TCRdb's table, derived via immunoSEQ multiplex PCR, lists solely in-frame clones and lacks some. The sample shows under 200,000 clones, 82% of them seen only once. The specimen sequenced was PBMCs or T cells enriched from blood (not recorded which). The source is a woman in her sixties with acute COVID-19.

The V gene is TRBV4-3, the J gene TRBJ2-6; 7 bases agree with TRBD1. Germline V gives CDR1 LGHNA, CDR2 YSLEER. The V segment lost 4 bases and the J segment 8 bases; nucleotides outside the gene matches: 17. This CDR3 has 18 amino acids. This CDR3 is CASSLRVYLETGSNVLTF. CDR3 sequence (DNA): TGCGCCAGCAGCCTCCGAGTCTATCTCGAGACAGGGTCCAACGTCCTGACTTTC.

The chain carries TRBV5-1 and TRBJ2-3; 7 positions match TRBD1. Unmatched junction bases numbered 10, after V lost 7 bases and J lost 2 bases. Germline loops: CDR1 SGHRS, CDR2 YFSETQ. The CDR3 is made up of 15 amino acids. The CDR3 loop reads CASRRGTDTTDTQYF. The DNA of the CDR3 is TGCGCCAGCCGGCGTGGGACAGACACCACAGATACGCAGTATTTT.

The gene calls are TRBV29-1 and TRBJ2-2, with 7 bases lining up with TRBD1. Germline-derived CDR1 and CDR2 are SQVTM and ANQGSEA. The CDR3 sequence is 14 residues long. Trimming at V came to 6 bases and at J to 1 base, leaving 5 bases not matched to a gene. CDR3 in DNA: TGCAGCGTAGCAGGGGGTATGAACACCGGGGAGCTGTTTTTT. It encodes CSVAGGMNTGELFF.

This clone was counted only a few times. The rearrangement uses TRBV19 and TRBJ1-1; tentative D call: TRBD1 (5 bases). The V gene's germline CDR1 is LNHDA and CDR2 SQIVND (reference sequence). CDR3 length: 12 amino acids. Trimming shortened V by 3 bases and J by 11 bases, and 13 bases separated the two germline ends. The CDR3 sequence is CASSMFQGGAFF. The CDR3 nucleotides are TGTGCCAGTAGTATGTTCCAGGGTGGCGCTTTCTTT.

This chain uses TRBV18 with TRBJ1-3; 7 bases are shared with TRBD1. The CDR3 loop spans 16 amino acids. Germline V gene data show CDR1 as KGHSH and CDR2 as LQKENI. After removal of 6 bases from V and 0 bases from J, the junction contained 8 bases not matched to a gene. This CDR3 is CASSIRDSRSGNTIYF. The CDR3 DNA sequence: TGTGCCAGCTCGATCCGGGACAGCCGCTCTGGAAACACCATATATTTT.

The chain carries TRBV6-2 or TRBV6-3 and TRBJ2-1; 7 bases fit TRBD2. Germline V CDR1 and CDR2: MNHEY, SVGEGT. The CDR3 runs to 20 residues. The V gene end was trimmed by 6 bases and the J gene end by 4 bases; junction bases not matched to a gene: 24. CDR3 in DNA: TGTGCCAGCAGCCCCGAAGAAGGCGCTGGCGGGAGCCAACGATACAATGAGCAGTTCTTC. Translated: CASSPEEGAGGSQRYNEQFF.

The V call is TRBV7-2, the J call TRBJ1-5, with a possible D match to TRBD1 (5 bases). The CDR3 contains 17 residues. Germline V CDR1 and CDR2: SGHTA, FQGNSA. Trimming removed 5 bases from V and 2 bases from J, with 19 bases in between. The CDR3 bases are TGTGCCAGCAGCCCCCGCGGGGCGGGGAACGGCAATCAGCCCCAGCATTTT. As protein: CASSPRGAGNGNQPQHF.